The 22 T cell receptor beta chains presented below share a single source sample, sequenced in a study of blood T cell repertoires in COVID-19. The method was immunoSEQ multiplex PCR; TCRdb's version includes in-frame clones alone and lacks a portion of them. The data hold more than 450,000 clones, with approximately 90% observed a single time. Sequencing input: PBMCs or T cells enriched from blood (not recorded which). The receptors were gathered from a woman younger than 30 who had recovered from COVID-19.

J is TRBJ1-1 and V is TRBV7-9; unclear D gene. V gave up 1 base and J gave up 9 bases, with 15 bases separating them. The CDR3 spans 14 residues. In germline, CDR1 is SEHNR, CDR2 FQNEAQ (reference sequence). The CDR3 DNA sequence: TGTGCCAGCAGCTTAGGGGTCCAGGCCGGGAAAGCTTTCTTT. Protein product: CASSLGVQAGKAFF. The full variable domain, rest sourced from reference TRBV7-9 and TRBJ1-1, is DTGVSQNPRHKITKRGQNVTFRCDPISEHNRLYWYRQTLGQGPEFLTYFQNEAQLEKSRLLSDRFSAERPKGSFSTLEIQRTEQGDSAMYLCASSLGVQAGKAFFGQGTRLTVV.

The chain joins TRBV5-4 to TRBJ1-2; D is unresolved. Trimming took off 0 bases at V and 4 bases at J, with 7 bases between the two ends. The length of the CDR3 is 13 residues. Germline V gene data show CDR1 as SGHNT and CDR2 as YYREEE (reference sequence). The CDR3 DNA follows: TGTGCCAGCAGCTTGGACTCCTTCTATGGCTACACCTTC. Amino acid sequence: CASSLDSFYGYTF. The whole variable domain, filled in from reference TRBV5-4 and TRBJ1-2, reads ETGVTQSPTHLIKTRGQQVTLRCSSQSGHNTVSWYQQALGQGPQFIFQYYREEENGRGNFPPRFSGLQFPNYSSELNVNALELDDSALYLCASSLDSFYGYTFGSGTRLTVV.

Turning to this clone: The junction does not match germline at one end; this may be a read error. The chain combines TRBV9 with TRBJ2-2; 9 positions match TRBD2. CDR1 and CDR2 (germline): SGDLS, YYNGEE. This CDR3 spans 19 amino acids. As DNA, the CDR3 is TGTGCCCGCAGCGCCCCCCCTGGCCGCGGGGGGGGGAATACCGGGGAGCTGTTTTTT. This codes for CARSAPPGRGGGNTGELFF.

The CDR3 sequence is CASSSWSGHTDTQYF. The CDR3 region has the DNA TGTGCCAGCAGCTCCTGGTCGGGTCACACAGATACGCAGTATTTT. The V gene is TRBV7-9, the J gene TRBJ2-3; D gene uncertain. Germline CDR1 SEHNR, CDR2 FQNEAQ (reference sequence). This CDR3 is 15 amino acids long. The V end was cut by 4 bases, the J end by 2 bases, with 13 bases between.

V usage is TRBV2 and J usage is TRBJ1-3; D call uncertain. Germline assignment: CDR1 SNHLY and CDR2 FYNNEI. The V end was cut by 4 bases, the J end by 3 bases, with 10 bases between. CDR3 length: 14 amino acids. CDR3: CASSVTGNGNTIYF. The CDR3 nucleotides are TGTGCCAGCAGTGTTACGGGGAATGGAAACACCATATATTTT.

This clone came up once. The J gene is TRBJ1-1, the V gene TRBV6-5, with 7 nucleotides matching TRBD1. The J segment lost 4 bases and the V segment lost 5 bases, leaving 4 bases of the junction unmatched. CDR1 is MNHEY, CDR2 SVGAGI, per germline. The CDR3 spans 13 residues. The CDR3 DNA follows: TGTGCCAGCAGTAGGGGGCTCGTCACTGAAGCTTTCTTT. It is translated as CASSRGLVTEAFF.

The chain uses TRBV7-2 and TRBJ2-5, with 7 bases lining up with TRBD1. Germline trimming cut 4 bases from V and 4 bases from J; bases unmatched to any gene: 6. The CDR3 is made up of 14 amino acids. Germline V gene data show CDR1 as SGHTA and CDR2 as FQGNSA. The CDR3 sequence is CASSSTGVGETQYF. The CDR3 DNA follows: TGTGCCAGCAGCTCAACAGGGGTAGGAGAGACCCAGTACTTC.

The chain combines TRBV2 with TRBJ1-2; 9 positions agree with TRBD1. J gave up 4 bases and V 10 bases, and 22 bases lay outside the gene matches. CDR3 length: 18 amino acids. Germline V gene data show CDR1 as SNHLY and CDR2 as FYNNEI. CDR3 DNA sequence: TGTGCCACACAAAAACCCCGGGACAGGGCGGTCGGGAGCTATGGCTACACCTTC. Encoded protein: CATQKPRDRAVGSYGYTF.

The CDR3 nucleotides are TGTGCCAGTTCCGAAACTACTAGCGGTTACACGGATGAGCAGTTCTTC. This codes for CASSETTSGYTDEQFF. The V call is TRBV19, the J call TRBJ2-1, with 8 bases lining up with TRBD2. CDR1 is LNHDA and CDR2 is SQIVND in the germline V gene (reference sequence). The CDR3 extends over 16 amino acids. The ends lost 8 bases at V and 8 bases at J; junction bases unmatched: 17.

The J gene is TRBJ1-1, the V gene TRBV5-1; no clear D gene. The CDR3 runs to 15 residues. Germline V gene data show CDR1 as SGHRS and CDR2 as YFSETQ. The germline V and J ends were trimmed by 4 bases and 0 bases, with 13 bases remaining between them. Written as DNA, the CDR3 is TGCGCCAGCAGCCCTAGGGAGGGCATGAACACTGAAGCTTTCTTT. Residues: CASSPREGMNTEAFF.

The chain carries TRBV28 and TRBJ1-1, with D unresolved. This CDR3 contains 13 residues. V lost 7 bases and J 5 bases, leaving 14 bases between the germline ends. CDR1 is MDHEN, CDR2 SYDVKM, per germline. This CDR3 is CASIRTSGTEAFF. CDR3 nucleotide sequence: TGTGCCAGCATCCGGACTTCGGGGACTGAAGCTTTCTTT.

The chain couples TRBV4-1 to TRBJ2-1; a weak D match, TRBD1 (5 bases). CDR3 length equals 16 residues. V gave up 0 bases and J gave up 4 bases, with 13 bases separating them. Germline assignment: CDR1 MGHRA and CDR2 YSYEKL. Written as DNA, the CDR3 is TGCGCCAGCAGCCAAGATCCCCGGACACCTTACAATGAGCAGTTCTTC. Its translation: CASSQDPRTPYNEQFF.

This chain uses TRBV29-1 with TRBJ1-1, with a weak D call TRBD1 (5 bases). This CDR3 spans 14 amino acids. The V gene's germline CDR1 is SQVTM and CDR2 ANQGSEA. V gave up 6 bases and J gave up 0 bases, with 14 bases separating them. CDR3 DNA sequence: TGCAGCGTCCCAAGACCAGGGATGAACACTGAAGCTTTCTTT. Translated, it gives CSVPRPGMNTEAFF.

This rearrangement joins TRBV7-2 to TRBJ2-7; 9 bases are shared with TRBD1. Germline CDR1 SGHTA, CDR2 FQGNSA. Trimming cost V 2 bases and J 6 bases; bases outside gene matches: 8. The CDR3 is 15 amino acids. The CDR3 region has the DNA TGTGCCAGCAGCTTACACTCCGGGACAGGGCTCGAGCAGTACTTC. It codes for CASSLHSGTGLEQYF.

V usage is TRBV11-2 and J usage is TRBJ2-3, with no clear D. CDR3 length: 16 amino acids. The germline V and J ends were trimmed by 0 bases and 2 bases, with 12 bases remaining between them. The germline V gene has CDR1 SGHAT and CDR2 FQNNGV. CDR3 residues: CASSLDLAISTDTQYF. The DNA of the CDR3 is TGTGCCAGCAGCTTAGACTTAGCCATTTCCACAGATACGCAGTATTTT.

The chain links TRBV20-1 to TRBJ2-7, with a possible D match to TRBD1 (5 bases). Germline V CDR1 and CDR2: DFQATT, SNEGSKA (reference sequence). The CDR3 is made up of 10 amino acids. V lost 6 bases, J lost 7 bases, and 10 bases lay in between. This CDR3 reads CSAQGAEQYF. DNA for the CDR3: TGCAGTGCCCAGGGTGCAGAGCAGTACTTC.

Regarding this clone: The sample holds other DNA sequences that translate to the same CDR3. J is TRBJ2-5 and V is TRBV29-1; weak D call: TRBD1 (5 bases). Trimming took off 4 bases at V and 2 bases at J, with 8 bases between the two ends. In germline, CDR1 is SQVTM, CDR2 ANQGSEA. The CDR3 consists of 12 residues. This CDR3 reads CSVVQGQETQYF. CDR3 DNA: TGCAGCGTTGTCCAGGGACAAGAGACCCAGTACTTC.

The chain joins TRBV4-1 to TRBJ2-3; TRBD2 agrees at 9 bases. Germline V lookup: CDR1 MGHRA, CDR2 YSYEKL. Trimming cost V 1 base and J 1 base; bases outside gene matches: 3. CDR3 size: 16 residues. The CDR3: CASSQGPSGGTDTQYF. Here the CDR3 DNA reads TGCGCCAGCAGCCAAGGCCCTAGCGGGGGCACAGATACGCAGTATTTT.

V gene TRBV7-9 combines with J gene TRBJ1-3; no clear D gene. Trimming shortened V by 5 bases and J by 4 bases, and 15 bases separated the two germline ends. CDR3 length: 15 amino acids. The germline V gene encodes CDR1 SEHNR and CDR2 FQNEAQ (reference sequence). CDR3 amino acids: CASSPDSNSGNTIYF. The CDR3 coding sequence is TGTGCCAGCAGCCCCGATAGTAACTCGGGAAACACCATATATTTT.

The CDR3 loop reads CASSVGTSSDEQYF. The CDR3 bases are TGTGCCAGCAGCGTAGGGACTAGCTCGGACGAGCAGTACTTC. The chain couples TRBV9 to TRBJ2-7, with 8 bases identical to TRBD2. This CDR3 region has 14 residues. V shed 0 bases and J 5 bases; nucleotides not matched to a gene: 4. CDR1 and CDR2 from the germline V gene are SGDLS and YYNGEE.

V gene TRBV5-1 combines with J gene TRBJ2-7; 8 nucleotides line up with TRBD1. The CDR3 is 14 residues long. Trimming cost V 5 bases and J 4 bases; bases outside gene matches: 8. Germline values: CDR1 SGHRS, CDR2 YFSETQ. The CDR3 sequence is CASRTGTGPYEQYF. CDR3 nucleotides: TGCGCCAGCAGAACCGGGACAGGACCTTACGAGCAGTACTTC.

The chain recombines TRBV18 with TRBJ2-1; 7 nucleotides agree with TRBD1. Germline CDR1 reads KGHSH; CDR2 reads LQKENI. The trim removed 6 bases at V and 8 bases at J, leaving 4 bases unmatched. The CDR3 has 12 residues. The CDR3 region is CASSPDRDEQFF. The CDR3 DNA reads as TGTGCCAGCTCCCCCGACAGGGATGAGCAGTTCTTC. Complete variable domain (other parts from reference TRBV18 and TRBJ2-1): NAGVMQNPRHLVRRRGQEARLRCSPMKGHSHVYWYRQLPEEGLKFMVYLQKENIIDESGMPKERFSAEFPKEGPSILRIQQVVRGDSAAYFCASSPDRDEQFFGPGTRLTVL.